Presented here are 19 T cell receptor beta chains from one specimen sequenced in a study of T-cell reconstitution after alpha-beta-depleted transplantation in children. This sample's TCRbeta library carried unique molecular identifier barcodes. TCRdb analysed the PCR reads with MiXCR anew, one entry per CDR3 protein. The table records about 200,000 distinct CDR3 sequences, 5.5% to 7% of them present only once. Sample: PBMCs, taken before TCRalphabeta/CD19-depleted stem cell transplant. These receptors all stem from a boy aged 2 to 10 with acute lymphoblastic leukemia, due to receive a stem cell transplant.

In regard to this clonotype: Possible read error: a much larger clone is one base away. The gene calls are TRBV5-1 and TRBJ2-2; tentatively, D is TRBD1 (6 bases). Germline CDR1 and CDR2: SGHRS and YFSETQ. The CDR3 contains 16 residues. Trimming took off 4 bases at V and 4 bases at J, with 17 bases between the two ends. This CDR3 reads CASSDQSQGSTGELFF. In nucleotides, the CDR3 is TGCGCCAGCAGCGACCAGAGTCAGGGGAGCACCGGGGAGCTGTTTTTT.

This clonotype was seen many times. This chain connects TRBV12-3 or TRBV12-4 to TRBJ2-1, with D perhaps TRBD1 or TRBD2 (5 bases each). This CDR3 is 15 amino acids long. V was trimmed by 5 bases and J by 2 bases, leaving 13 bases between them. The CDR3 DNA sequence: TGTGCCAGCAGTCCCCGGGACGGGGCCTACAATGAGCAGTTCTTC. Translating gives CASSPRDGAYNEQFF.

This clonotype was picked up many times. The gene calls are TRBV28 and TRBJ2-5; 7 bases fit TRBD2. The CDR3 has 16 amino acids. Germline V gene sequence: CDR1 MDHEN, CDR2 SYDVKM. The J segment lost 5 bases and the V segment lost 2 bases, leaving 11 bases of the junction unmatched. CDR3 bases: TGTGCCAGCAGTTTACCTAGCGGTTACTCGGTGGAGACCCAGTACTTC. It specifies CASSLPSGYSVETQYF.

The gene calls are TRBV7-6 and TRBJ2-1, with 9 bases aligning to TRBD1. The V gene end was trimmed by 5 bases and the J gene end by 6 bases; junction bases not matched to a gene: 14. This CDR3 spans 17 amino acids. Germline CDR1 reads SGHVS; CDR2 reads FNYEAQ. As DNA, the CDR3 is TGTGCCAGCAGCCGTAATAGGGGACAGGGTTTGGGCAATGAGCAGTTCTTC. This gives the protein CASSRNRGQGLGNEQFF.

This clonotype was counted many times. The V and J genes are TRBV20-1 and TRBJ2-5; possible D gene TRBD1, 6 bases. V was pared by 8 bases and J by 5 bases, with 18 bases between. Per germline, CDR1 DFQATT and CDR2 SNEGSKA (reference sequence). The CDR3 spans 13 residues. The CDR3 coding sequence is TGCAGTCTAGTAGGGGGTGGTGTGGAGACCCAGTACTTC. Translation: CSLVGGGVETQYF.

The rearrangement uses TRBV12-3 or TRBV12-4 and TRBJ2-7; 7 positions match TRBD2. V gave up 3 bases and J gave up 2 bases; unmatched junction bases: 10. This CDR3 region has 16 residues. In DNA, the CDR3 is TGTGCCAGCAGTTTTAATCCAATAGCGGGCGCCTACGAGCAGTACTTC. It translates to CASSFNPIAGAYEQYF.

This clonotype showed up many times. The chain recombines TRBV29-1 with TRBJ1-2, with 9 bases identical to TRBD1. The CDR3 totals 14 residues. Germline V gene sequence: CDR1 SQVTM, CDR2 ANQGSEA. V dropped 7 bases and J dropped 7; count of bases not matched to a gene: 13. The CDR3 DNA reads TGCAGCGCCGACGAATGGGACAGGGTTCTTGGCTACACCTTC. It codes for CSADEWDRVLGYTF.

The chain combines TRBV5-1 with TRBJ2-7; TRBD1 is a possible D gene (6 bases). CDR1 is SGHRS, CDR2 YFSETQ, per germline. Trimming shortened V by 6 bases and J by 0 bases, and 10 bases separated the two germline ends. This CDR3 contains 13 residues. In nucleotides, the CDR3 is TGCGCCAGCAAAAAGGACAGCTCCTACGAGCAGTACTTC. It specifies CASKKDSSYEQYF.

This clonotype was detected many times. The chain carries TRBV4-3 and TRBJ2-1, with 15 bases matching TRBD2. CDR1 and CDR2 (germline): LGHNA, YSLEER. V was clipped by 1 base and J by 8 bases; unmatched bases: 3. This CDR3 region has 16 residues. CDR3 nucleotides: TGCGCCAGCAGCCAAGGGGGACTAGCGGGAGGCGATGAGCAGTTCTTC. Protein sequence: CASSQGGLAGGDEQFF.

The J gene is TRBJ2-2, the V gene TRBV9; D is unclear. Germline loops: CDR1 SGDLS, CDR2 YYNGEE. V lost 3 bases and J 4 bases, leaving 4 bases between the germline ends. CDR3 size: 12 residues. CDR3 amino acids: CASSAITGELFF. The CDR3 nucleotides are TGTGCCAGCAGCGCTATCACCGGGGAGCTGTTTTTT.

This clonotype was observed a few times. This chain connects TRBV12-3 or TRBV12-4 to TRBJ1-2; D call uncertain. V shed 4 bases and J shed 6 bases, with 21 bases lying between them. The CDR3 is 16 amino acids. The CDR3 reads CASSSRTLSPSDGYTF. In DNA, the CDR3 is TGTGCCAGCAGTTCCCGGACTCTATCCCCATCGGATGGCTACACCTTC.

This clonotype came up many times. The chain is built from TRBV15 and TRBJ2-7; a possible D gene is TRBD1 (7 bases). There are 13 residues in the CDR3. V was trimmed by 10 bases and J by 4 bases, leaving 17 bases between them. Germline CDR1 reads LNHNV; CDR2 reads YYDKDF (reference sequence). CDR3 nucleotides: TGTGCCAGCCGCGGGACAGAGACTTACGAGCAGTACTTC. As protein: CASRGTETYEQYF.

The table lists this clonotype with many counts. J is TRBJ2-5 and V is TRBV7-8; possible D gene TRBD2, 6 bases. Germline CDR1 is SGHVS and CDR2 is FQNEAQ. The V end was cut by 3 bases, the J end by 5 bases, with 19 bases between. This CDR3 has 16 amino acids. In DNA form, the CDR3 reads TGTGCCAGCAGCTTTTCTACGGGAGCCGGGTGGGAGACCCAGTACTTC. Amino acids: CASSFSTGAGWETQYF.

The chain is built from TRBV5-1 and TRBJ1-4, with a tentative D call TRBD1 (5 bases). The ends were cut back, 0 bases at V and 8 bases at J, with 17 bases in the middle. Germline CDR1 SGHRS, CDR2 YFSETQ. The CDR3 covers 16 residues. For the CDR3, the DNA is TGCGCCAGCAGCTTGGGTGGAGGGCAGGGTGGCGAAAAACTGTTTTTT. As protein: CASSLGGGQGGEKLFF.

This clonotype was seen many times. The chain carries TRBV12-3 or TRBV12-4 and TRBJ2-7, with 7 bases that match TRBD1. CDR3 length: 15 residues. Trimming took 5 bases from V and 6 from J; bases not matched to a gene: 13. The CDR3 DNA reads TGTGCCAGCAGTCCCCCCGACAGGGCCAGGCCCGAGCAGTACTTC. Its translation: CASSPPDRARPEQYF.

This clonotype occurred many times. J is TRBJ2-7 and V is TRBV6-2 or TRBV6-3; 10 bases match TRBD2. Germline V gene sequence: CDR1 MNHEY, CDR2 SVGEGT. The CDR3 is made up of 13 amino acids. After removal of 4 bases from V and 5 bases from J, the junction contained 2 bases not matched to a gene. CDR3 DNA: TGTGCCAGCAGTTCGGGACTAGCGAACGAGCAGTACTTC. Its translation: CASSSGLANEQYF.

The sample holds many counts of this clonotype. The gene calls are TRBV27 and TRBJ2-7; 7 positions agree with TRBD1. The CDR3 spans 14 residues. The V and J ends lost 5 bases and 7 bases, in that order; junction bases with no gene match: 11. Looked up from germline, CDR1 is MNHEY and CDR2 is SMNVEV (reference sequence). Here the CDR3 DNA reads TGTGCCAGCAGTCGAACAGGGGTGCTTATGGAGCAGTACTTC. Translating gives CASSRTGVLMEQYF.

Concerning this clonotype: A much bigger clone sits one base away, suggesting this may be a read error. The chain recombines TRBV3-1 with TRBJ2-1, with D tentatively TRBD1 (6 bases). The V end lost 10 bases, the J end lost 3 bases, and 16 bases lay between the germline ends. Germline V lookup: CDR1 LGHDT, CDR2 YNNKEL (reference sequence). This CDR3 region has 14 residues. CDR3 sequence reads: CATSGQNSYNEQFF. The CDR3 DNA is TGTGCCACCAGTGGACAGAACAGCTACAATGAGCAGTTCTTC.

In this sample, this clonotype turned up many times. In nucleotides, the CDR3 is TGCGCCAGCAGCTTGGCCAAGCTAGCGGCCAATGAGCAGTTCTTC. This translates into CASSLAKLAANEQFF. The chain links TRBV5-1 to TRBJ2-1, with TRBD2 matching 7 bases. CDR3 length: 15 residues. CDR1 SGHRS and CDR2 YFSETQ come from the germline V gene. V was pared by 0 bases and J by 6 bases, with 6 bases of the junction left unmatched. Combining the CDR3 with reference TRBV5-1 and TRBJ2-1 gives the whole variable domain KAGVTQTPRYLIKTRGQQVTLSCSPISGHRSVSWYQQTPGQGLQFLFEYFSETQRNKGNFPGRFSGRQFSNSRSEMNVSTLELGDSALYLCASSLAKLAANEQFFGPGTRLTVL.